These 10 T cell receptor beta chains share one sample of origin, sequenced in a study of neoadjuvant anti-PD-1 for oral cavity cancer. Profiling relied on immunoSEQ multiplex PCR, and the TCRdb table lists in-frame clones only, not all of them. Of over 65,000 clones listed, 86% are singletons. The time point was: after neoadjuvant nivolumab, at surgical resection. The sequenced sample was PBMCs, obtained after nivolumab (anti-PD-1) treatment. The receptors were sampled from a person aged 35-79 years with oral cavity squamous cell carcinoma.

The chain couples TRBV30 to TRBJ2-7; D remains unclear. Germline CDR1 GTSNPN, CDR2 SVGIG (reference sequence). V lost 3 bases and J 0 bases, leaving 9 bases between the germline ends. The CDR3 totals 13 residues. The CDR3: CAWRRPSSYEQYF. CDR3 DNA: TGTGCCTGGAGGCGTCCGAGCTCCTACGAGCAGTACTTC. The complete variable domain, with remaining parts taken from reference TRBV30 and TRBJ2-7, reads SQTIHQWPATLVQPVGSPLSLECTVEGTSNPNLYWYRQAAGRGLQLLFYSVGIGQISSEVPQNLSASRPQDRQFILSSKKLLLSDSGFYLCAWRRPSSYEQYFGPGTRLTVT.

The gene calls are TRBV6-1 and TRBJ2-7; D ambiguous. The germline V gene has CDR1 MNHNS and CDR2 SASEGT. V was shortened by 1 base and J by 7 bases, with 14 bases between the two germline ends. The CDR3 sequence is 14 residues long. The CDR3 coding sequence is TGTGCCAGCAGTGAAGGCCTTAGGGCTAGGGAGCAGTACTTC. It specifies CASSEGLRAREQYF.

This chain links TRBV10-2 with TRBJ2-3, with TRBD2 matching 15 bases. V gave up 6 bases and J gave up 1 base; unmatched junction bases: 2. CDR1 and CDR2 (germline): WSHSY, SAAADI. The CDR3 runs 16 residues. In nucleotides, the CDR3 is TGCGCCAGCAGGGGACTAGCGGGGGGTGGCACAGATACGCAGTATTTT. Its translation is CASRGLAGGGTDTQYF.

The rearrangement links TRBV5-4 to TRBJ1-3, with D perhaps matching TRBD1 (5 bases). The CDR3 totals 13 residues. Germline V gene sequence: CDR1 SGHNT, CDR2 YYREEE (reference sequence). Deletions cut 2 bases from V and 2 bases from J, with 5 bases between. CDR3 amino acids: CASSFRAGNTIYF. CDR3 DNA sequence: TGTGCCAGCAGCTTCAGGGCTGGAAACACCATATATTTT. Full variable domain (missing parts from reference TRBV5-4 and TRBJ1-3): ETGVTQSPTHLIKTRGQQVTLRCSSQSGHNTVSWYQQALGQGPQFIFQYYREEENGRGNFPPRFSGLQFPNYSSELNVNALELDDSALYLCASSFRAGNTIYFGEGSWLTVV.

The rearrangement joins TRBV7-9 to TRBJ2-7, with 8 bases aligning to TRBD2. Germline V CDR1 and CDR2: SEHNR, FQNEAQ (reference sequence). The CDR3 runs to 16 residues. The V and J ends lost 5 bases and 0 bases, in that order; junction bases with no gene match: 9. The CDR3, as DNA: TGTGCCAGCAGCCCAAGGGTCGGGACTAGCTCCTACGAGCAGTACTTC. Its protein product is CASSPRVGTSSYEQYF.

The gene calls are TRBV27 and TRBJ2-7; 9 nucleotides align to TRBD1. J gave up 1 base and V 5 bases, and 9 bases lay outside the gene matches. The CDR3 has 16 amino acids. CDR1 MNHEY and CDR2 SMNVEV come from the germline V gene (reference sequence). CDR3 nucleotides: TGTGCCAGCAGTGACCTGGGACAGGGCGGGTCCTACGAGCAGTACTTC. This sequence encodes CASSDLGQGGSYEQYF.

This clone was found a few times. The CDR3 nucleotides read TGTGCCAGCAGCGTAGGGCCTGTTGGTGGGAACACTGAAGCTTTCTTT. As protein: CASSVGPVGGNTEAFF. The chain couples TRBV9 to TRBJ1-1; D is uncertain. Germline V lookup: CDR1 SGDLS, CDR2 YYNGEE. The CDR3 spans 16 residues. V was pared by 0 bases and J by 1 base, with 13 bases between.

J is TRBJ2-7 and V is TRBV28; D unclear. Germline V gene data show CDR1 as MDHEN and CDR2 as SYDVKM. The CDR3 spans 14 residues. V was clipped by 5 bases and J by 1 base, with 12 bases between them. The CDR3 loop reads CASSPQVQSYEQYF. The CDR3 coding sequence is TGTGCCAGCAGTCCTCAGGTGCAGTCCTACGAGCAGTACTTC.

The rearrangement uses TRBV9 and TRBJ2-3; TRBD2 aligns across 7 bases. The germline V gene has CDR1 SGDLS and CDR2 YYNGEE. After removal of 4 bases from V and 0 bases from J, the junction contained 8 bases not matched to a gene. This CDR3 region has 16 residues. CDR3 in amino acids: CASSRFSGRSTDTQYF. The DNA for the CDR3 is TGTGCCAGCAGCCGATTTAGCGGGCGGAGCACAGATACGCAGTATTTT.

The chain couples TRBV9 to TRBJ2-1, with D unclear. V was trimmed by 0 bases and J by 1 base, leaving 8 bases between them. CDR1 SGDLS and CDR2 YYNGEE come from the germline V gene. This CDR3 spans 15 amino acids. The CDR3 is CASSVGQFSYNEQFF. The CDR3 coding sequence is TGTGCCAGCAGCGTAGGTCAGTTTTCCTACAATGAGCAGTTCTTC.